This TCR beta chain comes out of a study of graft-versus-host responses after intestinal transplantation. Study background: Recipients were all induced with anti-thymocyte globulin, then given tacrolimus and steroids for roughly 3 years.

Study results and caveats: Circulating GvH clones peaking coincided with falling HvG clones soon after transplant.

Concerning this clone itself: The antigen remains undetermined.

Researchers processed graft tissue to release intraepithelial and lamina propria lymphocytes. Only in-frame clones appear in the TCRdb table, and some are missing; sequencing was by immunoSEQ multiplex PCR. The table has fewer than 20,000 clones, 74% seen once. The CDR3 consists of 10 residues. V lost 8 bases, J lost 15 bases, and 5 bases stayed unmatched. In germline, CDR1 is MNHEY, CDR2 SVGAGI. The source material was ileum tissue, sampled 14 days after transplant. The clonotype originates from a human patient who received an intestinal transplant, so some T cells may come from the graft donor. This chain uses TRBV6-5 with TRBJ2-4; 9 bases agree with TRBD1. The CDR3 coding sequence is TGTGCCAGCTCCCGGGACAGGGTGTACTTC. Translating gives CASSRDRVYF.